A selection of T cell receptor beta chains follows, all from one sample in a study of prognosis after radiotherapy for stage I lung cancer. TCRdb independently ran MiXCR on the multiplex PCR reads; one entry per CDR3 protein. The sample yields 51,000 or so distinct CDR3 sequences, 30% to 40% seen once. The sequenced sample was PBMCs, obtained before or after stereotactic body radiation therapy (not recorded which). The source of these receptors is a donor aged 50 or older with non-small cell lung cancer. Each CDR3 is given with its conserved first and last residue. D genes are given only for firm matches. Clone size, where shown, is once, few, many, or a class for clones that have expanded.

D	size	V	J	DNA	CDR3
.	many	TRBV13	TRBJ2-7	TGTGCCAGCAGCTTAGGAGGCAGTTCAGCGTGGGAGCAGTACTTC	CASSLGGSSAWEQYF
TRBD2	.	TRBV5-1	TRBJ2-7	TGCGCCAGCAGCCTAGGGACTAGCGGGAGGGCCTACGAGCAGTACTTC	CASSLGTSGRAYEQYF
.	many	TRBV7-2	TRBJ2-2	TGTGCCAGCACCCTAGGTCCCGTCCCCGGGGAGCTGTTTTTT	CASTLGPVPGELFF
.	many	TRBV27	TRBJ1-3	TGTGCCAGCCGAGGTTCTGGAAACACCATATATTTT	CASRGSGNTIYF
.	.	TRBV5-1	TRBJ2-7	TGCGCCAGCAGCTTGGGGTTCCAGGTGCCCTACGAGCAGTACTTC	CASSLGFQVPYEQYF
TRBD2	many	TRBV19	TRBJ2-3	TGTGCCAGTACCGCGGGGAGGGGAGATACGCAGTATTTT	CASTAGRGDTQYF
TRBD2	many	TRBV9	TRBJ2-1	TGTGCCAGCAGCCCACTTAGCGGGAGCAATGAGCAGTTCTTC	CASSPLSGSNEQFF
.	.	TRBV2	TRBJ2-5	TGTGCCAGCACCCCTCTCCATGGGCGTATGGAGACCCAGTACTTC	CASTPLHGRMETQYF
TRBD2	.	TRBV6-1	TRBJ2-2	TGTGCCAGCAGGAGCGGGAGGGCCGCCGGGGAGCTGTTTTTT	CASRSGRAAGELFF
TRBD2	many	TRBV11-2	TRBJ2-3	TGTGCCAGCAGCCGCCTACGGGGTAGCGGGGGGCCTAGCACAGATACGCAGTATTTT	CASSRLRGSGGPSTDTQYF
TRBD1	many	TRBV7-6	TRBJ1-1	TGTGCCAGCAGCCTCCAAACAGGGGGCATCACTGAAGCTTTCTTT	CASSLQTGGITEAFF
.	.	TRBV10-3	TRBJ1-1	TGTGCCATCAGTGAGTCAGGGACTGAAGCTTTCTTT	CAISESGTEAFF
.	many	TRBV12-3/TRBV12-4	TRBJ1-2	TGTGCCAGCAGTTTAAAGGACTATGGCTACACCTTC	CASSLKDYGYTF